The 20 T cell receptor beta chains below come from one sample, sequenced in a study of blood T cells in healthy people across ages. A second about 6 to 12 cycle PCR used barcoded and J-beta primers. TCRdb ran MiXCR on the 5' RACE reads and lists one entry per CDR3 protein. The data show 1.5 million to 2 million distinct CDR3 sequences, roughly 32% seen once. The material sequenced was blood. These receptors all stem from a woman aged 25 to 39 in good health.

The chain employs TRBV7-2 and TRBJ2-7; 11 nucleotides match TRBD2. The CDR3 spans 17 residues. Germline loops: CDR1 SGHTA, CDR2 FQGNSA. Trimming took 3 bases from V and 3 from J; bases not matched to a gene: 10. The CDR3 sequence is CASSFKTSGGKDYEQYF. In nucleotides, the CDR3 is TGTGCCAGCAGCTTTAAAACTAGCGGGGGAAAGGACTACGAGCAGTACTTC.

This clonotype was detected a few times. The chain employs TRBV7-9 and TRBJ2-1; 14 positions match TRBD2. V dropped 5 bases and J dropped 0; count of bases not matched to a gene: 9. The CDR3 contains 19 residues. Germline CDR1 reads SEHNR; CDR2 reads FQNEAQ (reference sequence). The chain's CDR3 is CASSDNSGTSGSSYNEQFF. CDR3 nucleotide sequence: TGTGCCAGCAGCGATAACTCCGGGACTAGCGGGAGCTCCTACAATGAGCAGTTCTTC.

Note on this clonotype: This may come from a read error, since a much larger clone is one base off. The chain carries TRBV4-1 and TRBJ1-5; no clear D. CDR3 length equals 19 residues. Germline V lookup: CDR1 MGHRA, CDR2 YSYEKL. The DNA for the CDR3 is TGCGCCAGCAGCCAAGATCGCCCCGGAGTTACCTATAGCAGTCAGCCCCAGCATTTT. This encodes CASSQDRPGVTYSSQPQHF.

On this clonotype itself: The junction differs from germline at one of its ends, possibly a read error. The V gene is TRBV20-1, the J gene TRBJ2-1; 7 positions match TRBD1. Germline CDR1 reads DFQATT; CDR2 reads SNEGSKA (reference sequence). The CDR3 covers 15 residues. CDR3 coding DNA: TGCAGTGCTAATCCGGACAGGAGCTCCCACAATGAGCAGTTCTTC. Protein product: CSANPDRSSHNEQFF.

The V gene is TRBV6-6, the J gene TRBJ2-3; TRBD1 might be the D (6 bases). Germline V gene data show CDR1 as MNHNY and CDR2 as SVGAGI (reference sequence). This CDR3 spans 16 amino acids. The V end was cut by 1 base, the J end by 3 bases, with 14 bases between. The CDR3 region is CASSYYGGTVTDTQYF. The CDR3 DNA reads TGTGCCAGCAGTTACTATGGGGGCACTGTTACAGATACGCAGTATTTT.

The chain is built from TRBV12-3 or TRBV12-4 and TRBJ2-7, with D perhaps matching TRBD2 (6 bases). The J call may be faulty, since TRBJ2-5 better matches the DNA end. The CDR3 is 13 residues long. In nucleotides, the CDR3 is TGTGCCAGCAGCAGGGACTTAGGGGAGACCCAGTACTTC. This encodes CASSRDLGETQYF.

This clonotype appeared a few times. This chain connects TRBV2 to TRBJ2-1, with unresolved D. Germline CDR1 is SNHLY and CDR2 is FYNNEI. V gave up 8 bases and J gave up 8 bases, with 16 bases separating them. CDR3 size: 13 residues. The CDR3 nucleotides are TGTGCCAGCCGCCTCCGGCTAGATCATGAGCAGTTCTTC. Amino acid sequence: CASRLRLDHEQFF.

The chain couples TRBV7-2 to TRBJ2-5, with TRBD2 identical over 13 bases. Gene TRBJ2-7 matches the end of the DNA better, so the J call may be wrong. In germline, CDR1 is SGHTA, CDR2 FQGNSA. This CDR3 has 16 amino acids. The CDR3 loop is CASSHSTSGGSTEQYF. The CDR3 DNA is TGTGCCAGCAGCCACTCGACTAGCGGGGGGAGCACCGAGCAGTACTTC.

The CDR3 loop reads CSASAGQGDHGYTF. The CDR3 coding sequence is TGCAGTGCTAGTGCGGGACAGGGGGACCATGGCTACACCTTC. V gene TRBV20-1 combines with J gene TRBJ1-2, with TRBD1 matching 11 bases. The CDR3 extends over 14 amino acids. Germline V lookup: CDR1 DFQATT, CDR2 SNEGSKA (reference sequence). V lost 3 bases, J lost 6 bases, and 6 bases stayed unmatched.

The rearrangement joins TRBV2 to TRBJ1-5, with 7 bases lining up with TRBD1. V was pared by 6 bases and J by 5 bases, with 7 bases of the junction left unmatched. The CDR3 is 14 amino acids. CDR1 and CDR2 (germline): SNHLY, FYNNEI. CDR3 coding DNA: TGTGCCAGCAGGGCCGACAGGGCGGATCAGCCCCAGCATTTT. This codes for CASRADRADQPQHF.

This sequence joins TRBV6-1 and TRBJ1-2; no definite D call. CDR3 length: 14 residues. Trimming stripped 1 base from V and 8 bases from J, with 14 bases between. Germline lookup yields CDR1 MNHNS and CDR2 SASEGT. CDR3 protein: CASSEVYAPEGYTF. As DNA, the CDR3 is TGTGCCAGCAGTGAAGTCTATGCCCCCGAAGGCTACACCTTC.

The V call is TRBV27, the J call TRBJ2-5; 9 bases match TRBD2. Germline V gene data show CDR1 as MNHEY and CDR2 as SMNVEV (reference sequence). V shed 4 bases and J 5 bases; nucleotides not matched to a gene: 8. The CDR3 consists of 15 residues. In nucleotides, the CDR3 is TGTGCCAGCAGTTCACTTATTAGCGGGAGTGAGACCCAGTACTTC. Protein: CASSSLISGSETQYF.

This clonotype was seen a few times. This chain connects TRBV30 to TRBJ2-1; unclear D gene. The V and J ends lost 0 bases and 4 bases respectively, with 7 bases between them. The V gene's germline CDR1 is GTSNPN and CDR2 SVGIG (reference sequence). This CDR3 is built from 13 residues. The CDR3 reads CAWSVGRYNEQFF. CDR3 sequence (DNA): TGTGCCTGGAGTGTAGGCCGGTACAATGAGCAGTTCTTC.

The rearrangement uses TRBV7-2 and TRBJ2-3; maybe TRBD2 (6 bases). CDR1 is SGHTA and CDR2 is FQGNSA in the germline V gene. Trimming took off 9 bases at V and 1 base at J, with 23 bases between the two ends. This CDR3 comprises 17 residues. Here the CDR3 DNA reads TGTGCCAGTAACTTACAGATGGAGGGCCTAGGCACAGATACGCAGTATTTT. Translating gives CASNLQMEGLGTDTQYF. The full variable domain, rest sourced from reference TRBV7-2 and TRBJ2-3, is GAGVSQSPSNKVTEKGKDVELRCDPISGHTALYWYRQSLGQGLEFLIYFQGNSAPDKSGLPSDRFSAERTGGSVSTLTIQRTQQEDSAVYLCASNLQMEGLGTDTQYFGPGTRLTVL.

As for this clonotype: One base away lies a much larger clone, so this may be a sequencing read error. The gene calls are TRBV7-2 and TRBJ2-7, with D tentatively TRBD1 or TRBD2 (6 bases each). The CDR3 covers 15 residues. Germline V gene sequence: CDR1 SGHTA, CDR2 FQGNSA. Trimming shortened V by 2 bases and J by 5 bases, and 16 bases separated the two germline ends. CDR3 amino acids: CASSLLDGGYHEQYF. DNA for the CDR3: TGTGCCAGCAGCTTACTAGACGGGGGCTACCACGAGCAGTACTTC.

For this clonotype: Mismatch with germline at one junction end may stem from a read error. CDR3 in DNA: TGTACCAGCAGTTTAGTAACTAGCGGGGTGAGCGCAGATACGCAGTATTTT. Its translation is CTSSLVTSGVSADTQYF. The gene calls are TRBV12-3 or TRBV12-4 and TRBJ2-3; TRBD2 agrees at 10 bases. CDR3 length: 17 residues.

A few counts support this clonotype. The V gene is TRBV28, the J gene TRBJ2-2, with D possibly being TRBD1 (5 bases). The germline V gene has CDR1 MDHEN and CDR2 SYDVKM. The CDR3 is 13 amino acids. V lost 10 bases and J lost 4, with 13 bases in between. This CDR3 reads CATGGRATGELFF. In DNA form, the CDR3 reads TGTGCCACCGGTGGCAGGGCCACCGGGGAGCTGTTTTTT.

This rearrangement joins TRBV27 to TRBJ2-3; D is unclear. Germline lookup yields CDR1 MNHEY and CDR2 SMNVEV (reference sequence). The CDR3 runs to 12 residues. V was trimmed by 4 bases and J by 6 bases, leaving 8 bases between them. CDR3 sequence (DNA): TGTGCCAGCAGTTATATCGGGGATACGCAGTATTTT. Its translation is CASSYIGDTQYF.

Comments on this clonotype: A junction end diverges from the germline sequence, so it may reflect a read error. The chain combines TRBV7-9 with TRBJ2-1; 10 bases fit TRBD2. This CDR3 is built from 15 residues. CDR1 and CDR2 from the germline V gene are SEHNR and FQNEAQ (reference sequence). The CDR3: CAGSPGLADYNEQFF. DNA of the CDR3: TGTGCCGGCAGCCCTGGACTAGCGGATTACAATGAGCAGTTCTTC.

The chain combines TRBV9 with TRBJ2-7, with 7 bases aligning to TRBD2. This CDR3 is built from 15 residues. Germline CDR1 is SGDLS and CDR2 is YYNGEE. The ends lost 3 bases at V and 2 bases at J; junction bases unmatched: 8. CDR3 DNA sequence: TGTGCCAGCAGCGAAGGGGCTAGCGGTCCCTACGAGCAGTACTTC. Translating it yields CASSEGASGPYEQYF.